The 23 T cell receptor beta chains given below trace back to one sample, sequenced in a study of OX40 agonist ivuxolimab in advanced cancers. The method was the immunoSEQ multiplex PCR assay. TCRdb re-hosts the immuneACCESS table, in-frame sequences only. Its copies lack some clones; in the studies checked, an unresolved V gene accounts for under half of them, and the cause for the rest is not known. This sample comprises about 41,000 clones, around four fifths of them detected only once. Of the sample, less than 25% is held by the ten largest clones. The sequencing here drew on CD4+ or CD8+ T cells sorted from blood, taken in a trial of the OX40 agonist ivuxolimab. The receptor set was obtained from an adult with an advanced solid tumor such as melanoma, head and neck, liver or kidney cancer.

The chain carries TRBV7-9 and TRBJ2-5, with 8 bases matching TRBD2. The CDR3 totals 16 residues. Germline V gives CDR1 SEHNR, CDR2 FQNEAQ (reference sequence). The V and J ends lost 5 bases and 1 base, in that order; junction bases with no gene match: 9. The CDR3 DNA is TGTGCCAGCAGCCCACCTCTGCGGGAGGCCCAAGAGACCCAGTACTTC. Its protein product is CASSPPLREAQETQYF.

The chain has TRBV19 and TRBJ2-1; perhaps D is TRBD1 or TRBD2 (5 bases each). The germline CDR1 and CDR2 sequences are LNHDA and SQIVND (reference sequence). Trimming pared 2 bases from V and 0 bases from J, leaving 14 bases between. The CDR3 consists of 17 residues. CDR3 in DNA: TGTGCCAGTAGTATAAGAGGGGCCCTCAGCTCCTACAATGAGCAGTTCTTC. Translating it yields CASSIRGALSSYNEQFF.

This clone has only a few counts. The chain carries TRBV4-1 and TRBJ2-2; D is possibly TRBD1 or TRBD2 (5 bases each). The CDR3 has 17 amino acids. V lost 2 bases, J lost 4 bases, and 17 bases lay in between. Germline V gene lookup returns CDR1 MGHRA and CDR2 YSYEKL. This CDR3 is CASSQLGERLGTGELFF. The CDR3 nucleotides read TGCGCCAGCAGCCAACTGGGGGAGAGGCTTGGCACCGGGGAGCTGTTTTTT.

The J gene is TRBJ2-1, the V gene TRBV29-1; 13 bases agree with TRBD2. Germline V gene data show CDR1 as SQVTM and CDR2 as ANQGSEA. CDR3 length: 13 amino acids. The V segment lost 6 bases and the J segment 9 bases; nucleotides outside the gene matches: 5. The CDR3 bases are TGCAGCGTAACTAGCGGGGGGGCACGTGAGCAGTTCTTC. It is translated as CSVTSGGAREQFF.

This clone was recorded once. The genes are TRBV18 and TRBJ2-2; no firm D call. The CDR3 is 15 amino acids. Germline CDR1 reads KGHSH; CDR2 reads LQKENI. Trimming took 3 bases from V and 4 from J, leaving 12 bases between them. The CDR3 is CASSPGRPRTGELFF. The CDR3 coding sequence is TGTGCCAGCTCACCGGGCAGGCCACGCACCGGGGAGCTGTTTTTT. Looking up the rest from reference TRBV18 and TRBJ2-2 gives the full variable domain: NAGVMQNPRHLVRRRGQEARLRCSPMKGHSHVYWYRQLPEEGLKFMVYLQKENIIDESGMPKERFSAEFPKEGPSILRIQQVVRGDSAAYFCASSPGRPRTGELFFGEGSRLTVL.

The CDR3 loop is CASSLRTSGGTAEQFF. The DNA of the CDR3 is TGTGCCAGCAGCTTAAGGACTAGCGGGGGGACGGCGGAGCAGTTCTTC. The chain joins TRBV7-3 to TRBJ2-1, with TRBD2 identical over 14 bases. CDR1 SGHTA and CDR2 FQGTGA come from the germline V gene. V was pared by 1 base and J by 10 bases, with 6 bases of the junction left unmatched. This CDR3 comprises 16 residues.

The chain combines TRBV4-2 with TRBJ2-1; D is unresolved. Germline V CDR1 and CDR2: LGHNA, YNFKEQ. V lost 5 bases and J lost 0, with 11 bases in between. The CDR3 is 15 residues long. As DNA, the CDR3 is TGTGCCAGCAGCGAGGACCGGAGCTCCTACAATGAGCAGTTCTTC. The encoded protein is CASSEDRSSYNEQFF.

This clone occurred once. The V gene is TRBV10-1, the J gene TRBJ1-2; 7 bases are a match to TRBD1. This CDR3 has 15 residues. Germline V gene data show CDR1 as WNHNN and CDR2 as SYGVQD (reference sequence). V was clipped by 10 bases and J by 6 bases; unmatched bases: 17. CDR3 sequence reads: CANRPPGQLSNGYTF. The CDR3 DNA sequence: TGCGCCAACCGCCCCCCGGGACAGCTCTCTAATGGCTACACCTTC.

The rearrangement joins TRBV5-6 to TRBJ2-7; no definite D call. With 0 bases removed from V and 4 bases from J, the gap between germline ends came to 5 bases. The CDR3 is made up of 12 amino acids. The germline CDR1 and CDR2 sequences are SGHDT and YYEEEE. The chain's CDR3 is CASSLAEYEQYF. DNA of the CDR3: TGTGCCAGCAGCTTGGCGGAGTACGAGCAGTACTTC. Full variable domain (remainder filled in from reference TRBV5-6 and TRBJ2-7): DAGVTQSPTHLIKTRGQQVTLRCSPKSGHDTVSWYQQALGQGPQFIFQYYEEEERQRGNFPDRFSGHQFPNYSSELNVNALLLGDSALYLCASSLAEYEQYFGPGTRLTVT.

The rearrangement links TRBV5-6 to TRBJ1-1, with 7 positions matching TRBD1. The CDR3 contains 13 residues. Trimming at V came to 2 bases and at J to 6 bases, leaving 4 bases not matched to a gene. From germline, CDR1 is SGHDT and CDR2 YYEEEE. The CDR3 here is CASSFFQGAEAFF. The CDR3, as DNA: TGTGCCAGCAGCTTCTTTCAGGGGGCTGAAGCTTTCTTT.

The V gene is TRBV19, the J gene TRBJ1-5, with TRBD1 matching over 8 bases. CDR3 size: 15 residues. J lost 5 bases, V lost 5 bases, and 8 bases had no gene match. Germline V CDR1 and CDR2: LNHDA, SQIVND (reference sequence). For the CDR3, the DNA is TGTGCCAGTAGTTTCTGGACAGGGTCAGATCAGCCCCAGCATTTT. Translating gives CASSFWTGSDQPQHF.

V is TRBV11-3 and J is TRBJ2-1, with D maybe TRBD2 (6 bases). The CDR3 has 13 residues. The V end lost 1 base, the J end lost 15 bases, and 16 bases lay between the germline ends. CDR1 is SGHNT and CDR2 is YENEEA in the germline V gene. In DNA form, the CDR3 reads TGTGCCAGCAGCTTAGTCCCGGAGGGCCCACGGTTCTTC. Its translation: CASSLVPEGPRFF.

The J gene is TRBJ2-7, the V gene TRBV5-6, with no clear D. V was pared by 4 bases and J by 5 bases, with 10 bases between. Germline-derived CDR1 and CDR2 are SGHDT and YYEEEE. CDR3 length: 12 residues. The CDR3 here is CASSPFPHEQYF. The DNA of the CDR3 is TGTGCCAGCAGCCCTTTTCCCCACGAGCAGTACTTC.

This clone showed up many times. The chain couples TRBV4-3 to TRBJ1-1, with 7 bases matching TRBD1. The CDR3 loop spans 14 amino acids. With 0 bases clipped from V and 7 bases from J, the junction kept 5 bases outside the gene matches. Germline V CDR1 and CDR2: LGHNA, YSLEER. The CDR3 sequence: CASSQERRGLEAFF. The CDR3 DNA is TGCGCCAGCAGCCAAGAGAGGAGGGGGCTTGAAGCTTTCTTT.

This clone is a singleton in its sample. The CDR3 here is CSVELNTEAFF. CDR3 nucleotide sequence: TGCAGCGTTGAGCTGAACACTGAAGCTTTCTTT. The rearrangement joins TRBV29-1 to TRBJ1-1, with no clear D. V gave up 3 bases and J gave up 0 bases, with 2 bases separating them. CDR3 length equals 11 residues. In germline, CDR1 is SQVTM, CDR2 ANQGSEA.

A few counts support this clone. The chain is built from TRBV7-9 and TRBJ2-1; 7 bases align to TRBD2. The CDR3 runs to 14 residues. Germline CDR1 SEHNR, CDR2 FQNEAQ (reference sequence). The CDR3 sequence: CAQVAGASYNEQFF. CDR3 sequence (DNA): TGTGCGCAGGTGGCGGGAGCATCCTACAATGAGCAGTTCTTC.

This clone is classed as medium-sized. The V call is TRBV2, the J call TRBJ2-3, with 9 bases matching TRBD2. From germline, CDR1 is SNHLY and CDR2 FYNNEI. V gave up 9 bases and J gave up 3 bases; unmatched junction bases: 4. This CDR3 is 13 amino acids long. CDR3 nucleotide sequence: TGTGCCAGTTTAGCGGGAGTAACAGATACGCAGTATTTT. Encoded protein: CASLAGVTDTQYF.

The chain joins TRBV9 to TRBJ2-3; D ambiguous. Trimming stripped 4 bases from V and 0 bases from J, with 6 bases between. The CDR3 spans 13 residues. Germline CDR1 SGDLS, CDR2 YYNGEE. The CDR3 here is CASSLGSTDTQYF. CDR3 DNA sequence: TGTGCCAGCAGCCTAGGTAGCACAGATACGCAGTATTTT.

The chain uses TRBV9 and TRBJ2-5; D perhaps matches TRBD2 (5 bases). The CDR3 length is 14 residues. V lost 0 bases and J 4 bases, leaving 10 bases between the germline ends. Germline assignment: CDR1 SGDLS and CDR2 YYNGEE. The CDR3 is CASSVGGSVETQYF. The CDR3 DNA reads as TGTGCCAGCAGCGTAGGCGGTAGCGTAGAGACCCAGTACTTC.

This chain connects TRBV6-1 to TRBJ1-2; TRBD1 agrees at 8 bases. The CDR3 contains 13 residues. The V gene's germline CDR1 is MNHNS and CDR2 SASEGT. J was trimmed by 5 bases and V by 4 bases; bases with no gene match: 3. In DNA form, the CDR3 reads TGTGCCAGCAGTGGCCGACAGGGGTATGGCTACACCTTC. Residues: CASSGRQGYGYTF.

This clone was counted only a few times. The genes are TRBV11-2 and TRBJ2-1; 8 positions match TRBD2. CDR1 SGHAT and CDR2 FQNNGV come from the germline V gene. There are 13 residues in the CDR3. Trimming cost V 3 bases and J 7 bases; bases outside gene matches: 2. CDR3 amino acids: CASSFAGGNEQFF. CDR3 nucleotide sequence: TGTGCCAGCAGCTTTGCGGGAGGTAATGAGCAGTTCTTC.

The rearrangement links TRBV29-1 to TRBJ1-2; D is perhaps TRBD1 (6 bases). Per the germline V gene, CDR1 is SQVTM and CDR2 is ANQGSEA. The CDR3 runs 13 residues. Deletions cut 4 bases from V and 4 bases from J, with 13 bases between. In DNA form, the CDR3 reads TGCAGCGTTGTAGGGGGTTTCGGCTATGGCTACACCTTC. Translated: CSVVGGFGYGYTF. The full variable domain, rest sourced from reference TRBV29-1 and TRBJ1-2, is SAVISQKPSRDICQRGTSLTIQCQVDSQVTMMFWYRQQPGQSLTLIATANQGSEATYESGFVIDKFPISRPNLTFSTLTVSNMSPEDSSIYLCSVVGGFGYGYTFGSGTRLTVV.

The chain carries TRBV9 and TRBJ2-7; 10 nucleotides match TRBD2. There are 15 residues in the CDR3. CDR1 and CDR2 from the germline V gene are SGDLS and YYNGEE. With 3 bases clipped from V and 7 bases from J, the junction kept 10 bases outside the gene matches. The CDR3 DNA reads TGTGCCAGCAGCGGGGGACTAGCGTTTCGATCGGAGCAGTACTTC. Protein: CASSGGLAFRSEQYF. The full variable domain, with the rest looked up from reference TRBV9 and TRBJ2-7, is DSGVTQTPKHLITATGQRVTLRCSPRSGDLSVYWYQQSLDQGLQFLIQYYNGEERAKGNILERFSAQQFPDLHSELNLSSLELGDSALYFCASSGGLAFRSEQYFGPGTRLTVT.